This TCR beta chain appears in the sequencing data of a study of cytomegalovirus exposure and HLA in healthy donors. Study as a whole: Roughly 80 million unique TCRs from HLA-typed donors made up an early data release. Of all 400 or so donors who were genotyped, about 80% belonged to the Caucasian-associated ancestry cluster. Whole-study results and caveats: One variant, a missense change in DCLRE1C, was linked in a later analysis to TCR beta V- and J-gene trimming. V segments that were indistinguishable, TRBV6-2 and TRBV6-3 among them, were omitted from analysis.

Turning to this clone: The target antigen is unknown.

The PCR made use of 60 Vbeta and 13 Jbeta primers. Measured with immunoSEQ multiplex PCR; TCRdb has only the in-frame clones, and not every one. The sample lists over 150,000 clones; about 83% were seen once. Germline CDR1 SGHRS, CDR2 YFSETQ. The CDR3 consists of 17 residues. With 1 base removed from V and 3 bases from J, the gap between germline ends came to 14 bases. The sample was PBMCs. J is TRBJ1-6 and V is TRBV5-1, with D unclear. The receptor's source is a woman in her twenties or thirties in good health and CMV-seronegative. CDR3 nucleotide sequence: TGCGCCAGCAGCTTGCTCCGATCGGGGAGCTATAATTCACCCCTCCACTTT. It encodes CASSLLRSGSYNSPLHF.